This T cell receptor beta chain was found in a study of blood T cells in healthy people across ages. Study-wide findings and caveats: The CMV status of each donor remained undetermined, and this could have confounded shifts in expanded clonotypes. Diversity was higher, and naive CD4+ cells more numerous, in long-lived donors than in aged donors.

V lost 6 bases, J lost 4 bases, and 13 bases lay in between. The CDR3 totals 13 residues. Germline CDR1 reads ENHRY; CDR2 reads SYGVKD. Every participating donor contributed about 10 milliliters of peripheral blood through a draw. The second PCR ran about 6 to 12 cycles with a sample-barcoded 5' primer and J-beta primers. TCRdb reprocessed the 5' RACE reads with MiXCR, giving one entry per CDR3 protein. The profile covers about 770,000 distinct CDR3 sequences, with roughly 44% appearing a single time and around 21% taken by the ten largest. This clonotype appeared a few times. Its antigen remains unknown.

The sequence was obtained from a man in his fifties or sixties in good health. The V gene is TRBV10-3, the J gene TRBJ2-7, with D perhaps matching TRBD1 (6 bases). The sample consisted of blood. The CDR3 protein is CAIRGDTFYEQYF. CDR3 DNA sequence: TGTGCCATCAGGGGGGACACTTTTTACGAGCAGTACTTC.